This TCR beta chain is from a study of blood T cell repertoires in COVID-19 (TCRdb year 2020). Concerning the study at large: The collaborator samples originated in the United States, Italy and Spain and spanned the acute and convalescent phases of COVID-19. The samples were drawn from two sources: the first 160 participants of the ongoing ImmuneRACE study, and some 1,300 subjects contributed by 6 global collaborators. The prospective study material was composed of cDNA or gDNA derived from T cells, B-cell-depleted T cells, or PBMCs. Subjects who had been exposed to COVID-19, were actively infected with it, or had recovered from it provided the deeply sampled blood TCRbeta repertoires that made up the dataset. The sample metadata nearly always contained a de-identified subject ID, COVID-19 status, age in years and sex. A freely available public database, intended as a resource for researchers studying the immune response to SARS-CoV-2, is where the repertoires were released. Where available, HLA class I and class II types were obtained from metadata supplied by the sample provider rather than from assay-based typing.

TCRbeta CDR3 regions were amplified from genomic DNA by means of the immunoSEQ Assay, a bias-controlled multiplex PCR. The study's processing was this. The number of nucleated cells in each sample was estimated by amplification of reference gene primers within the assay. To quantify the absolute abundance of each unique TCRbeta CDR3 rearrangement, sequence reads were collapsed and filtered. Productive Simpson clonality was computed per sample as the square root of Simpson's diversity index over productive rearrangements. In its TCRdb copy, this immuneACCESS table keeps in-frame sequences only and misses some clones. Where compared with another copy, unresolved V genes explain less than half of these, and the others have no known cause. That table supplies the V and J calls and clone size; D and trimming were determined from the DNA. This sample has around 100,000 clones in its table, and around nine tenths of those were observed once. The top ten clonotypes cover approximately 3.5% of the sample.

Each collaborating institution followed its own protocols to collect whole blood in K2EDTA tubes. For TCRbeta analysis, collaborators shipped samples as frozen whole blood, isolated PBMCs, or DNA extracted from either of those sample types. Broader findings and caveats from the paper: The quantity of clinical and demographic metadata differed by source and by participant and was supplied without curation.

Details on this clone: Its antigen is not yet known. No per-base quality is available; no much larger clone lies one base away.

The CDR3 covers 21 residues, taking in both the cysteine and the phenylalanine. The only DNA kept is the CDR3, 63 bases in frame from the first base. The chain is made from TRBV21-1 and TRBJ2-1; the D call in the table, TRBD2, was not verified against the DNA. TRBV21-1 is flagged as a pseudogene. The TCR originated in a human donor in a cohort sampled during active COVID-19. The specimen sequenced was peripheral blood. The DNA sequence follows: TGTGCCAGCAGCAACCGCGCCTCTAGCGGGAGGGCCGGGCCCTCCTACAATGAGCAGTTCTTC. Its protein is CASSNRASSGRAGPSYNEQFF.